This TCR beta chain was identified during a study of shared clonotypes between healthy human individuals. Concerning this clone itself: Its antigen remains unknown.

Study-wide results and limits: What limited the represented genetic and exposure-history diversity was the small number of donors.

The assay was immunoSEQ multiplex PCR, and TCRdb's table has in-frame clones only and misses some. Of roughly 480,000 clones in the sample, about 80% were seen once. Genomic DNA of unsorted samples came from roughly 90 million PBMCs. V lost 6 bases and J 4 bases, leaving 9 bases between the germline ends. Germline V gene lookup returns CDR1 MNHNS and CDR2 SASEGT. The CDR3 extends over 13 amino acids. The clonotype originates from a middle-aged woman in good health. Some clones in this sample may be carry-over from other donors' samples. The gene calls are TRBV6-1 and TRBJ2-2, with a weak D call TRBD1 (6 bases). The sample was PBMCs. In DNA, the CDR3 is TGTGCCAGCAGCGTCAGGGGCACCGGGGAGCTGTTTTTT. Protein sequence: CASSVRGTGELFF.